These 19 T cell receptor beta chains share one sample of origin, sequenced in a study of shared T cell receptors in the human thymus. TCRdb's copy holds only in-frame clones and misses some; the assay was immunoSEQ multiplex PCR. This sample carries 540,000 or so clones, approximately 80% of them seen once, and the ten largest clones take 0.013%. These data are also associated with another study on human thymus T cells.

The sequencing sample was made of thymocytes. The origin of the receptors is a boy younger than two with a congenital heart defect.

This clone was recorded only once. The V and J genes are TRBV5-5 and TRBJ2-7, with 8 bases matching TRBD1. The germline CDR1 and CDR2 sequences are SGHKS and YYEKEE (reference sequence). CDR3 size: 17 residues. V trimming: 2 bases; J trimming: 6 bases; junction bases outside the gene matches: 16. Written as DNA, the CDR3 is TGTGCCAGCAGCTTTACCGGGACAGGACATCGGTCGCGCGAGCAGTACTTC. This translates into CASSFTGTGHRSREQYF.

The chain joins TRBV30 to TRBJ2-2; TRBD2 matches at 12 bases. The CDR3 spans 18 residues. Germline CDR1 reads GTSNPN; CDR2 reads SVGIG (reference sequence). The V gene end was trimmed by 5 bases and the J gene end by 5 bases; junction bases not matched to a gene: 15. The CDR3, as DNA: TGTGCCTGGGAGGCTAACCCGACTAGCGGGAGTGGTACCGGGGAGCTGTTTTTT. Translation: CAWEANPTSGSGTGELFF.

The V call is TRBV10-3, the J call TRBJ2-7; unclear D gene. The CDR3 has 16 residues. Per germline, CDR1 ENHRY and CDR2 SYGVKD. The V end was cut by 0 bases, the J end by 5 bases, with 17 bases between. Written as DNA, the CDR3 is TGTGCCATCAGTGAGTCAATAGCCTCCATAAACGACGAGCAGTACTTC. Translating it yields CAISESIASINDEQYF.

This sequence joins TRBV27 and TRBJ2-5; 8 nucleotides match TRBD2. The CDR3 totals 16 residues. Germline assignment: CDR1 MNHEY and CDR2 SMNVEV (reference sequence). Unmatched junction bases numbered 12, after V lost 3 bases and J lost 6 bases. The CDR3 region is CASSFYEDGRGKTQYF. The CDR3 nucleotides read TGTGCCAGCAGTTTTTATGAGGACGGGAGGGGTAAGACCCAGTACTTC.

This clone was found a few times. V and J are TRBV19 and TRBJ2-2, with 9 bases that match TRBD1. This CDR3 comprises 18 residues. The germline V gene encodes CDR1 LNHDA and CDR2 SQIVND (reference sequence). Trimming removed 8 bases from V and 3 bases from J; junction bases left unmatched: 16. The CDR3 reads CASGQKISGTGYTGELFF. The CDR3 coding sequence is TGTGCCAGTGGTCAAAAAATTTCCGGGACAGGGTACACCGGGGAGCTGTTTTTT. The whole variable domain, remainder taken from reference TRBV19 and TRBJ2-2, is DGGITQSPKYLFRKEGQNVTLSCEQNLNHDAMYWYRQDPGQGLRLIYYSQIVNDFQKGDIAEGYSVSREKKESFPLTVTSAQKNPTAFYLCASGQKISGTGYTGELFFGEGSRLTVL.

The chain uses TRBV20-1 and TRBJ2-1, with 10 nucleotides matching TRBD2. Germline V gene lookup returns CDR1 DFQATT and CDR2 SNEGSKA (reference sequence). Losses at the gene ends were 6 bases for V and 12 bases for J; bases not matched to a gene: 5. The CDR3 totals 11 residues. Here the CDR3 reads CSAILAGVQFF. Here the CDR3 DNA reads TGCAGTGCCATCCTAGCGGGAGTGCAGTTCTTC.

V gene TRBV9 combines with J gene TRBJ1-3; D call uncertain. Germline assignment: CDR1 SGDLS and CDR2 YYNGEE. This CDR3 is 14 amino acids long. Trimming removed 3 bases at V and 0 bases at J, with 7 bases between. This CDR3 reads CASSGRNSGNTIYF. The CDR3 nucleotides are TGTGCCAGCAGCGGGAGGAACTCTGGAAACACCATATATTTT.

The CDR3 sequence is CASSDQMVVVRDRGTETQYF. DNA for the CDR3: TGCGCCAGCAGCGATCAAATGGTGGTTGTTCGGGACAGGGGGACGGAGACCCAGTACTTC. This chain links TRBV5-1 with TRBJ2-5; 11 nucleotides agree with TRBD1. Trimming removed 4 bases from V and 5 bases from J; junction bases left unmatched: 22. The CDR3 length is 20 residues. Germline-derived CDR1 and CDR2 are SGHRS and YFSETQ.

This chain uses TRBV30 with TRBJ2-7; weak D call: TRBD2 (5 bases). The CDR3 is 15 amino acids. V lost 2 bases to trimming and J lost 3 bases, with 17 bases between them. Germline V gives CDR1 GTSNPN, CDR2 SVGIG (reference sequence). The CDR3 protein is CAWSRVPDFYYEQYF. Written as DNA, the CDR3 is TGTGCCTGGAGTAGAGTCCCGGACTTTTACTACGAGCAGTACTTC.

The rearrangement joins TRBV4-3 to TRBJ1-2; D may be TRBD1 (5 bases). V shed 4 bases and J shed 0 bases, with 6 bases lying between them. The CDR3 is 13 residues long. Per germline, CDR1 LGHNA and CDR2 YSLEER. CDR3 in DNA: TGCGCCAGCAGCCCAGGGACTAACTATGGCTACACCTTC. Its protein product is CASSPGTNYGYTF.

This sequence joins TRBV5-1 and TRBJ2-5, with D unresolved. The J call is doubtful: the DNA matches TRBJ2-7 better. The CDR3 length is 10 residues. Germline lookup yields CDR1 SGHRS and CDR2 YFSETQ. CDR3 coding DNA: TGCGCCGGTTTCCTCTACGAGCAGTACTTC. Its protein is CAGFLYEQYF.

V and J are TRBV27 and TRBJ1-1; a weak D match, TRBD1 (5 bases). CDR1 is MNHEY, CDR2 SMNVEV, per germline (reference sequence). The CDR3 covers 14 residues. V gave up 2 bases and J gave up 4 bases, with 11 bases separating them. The CDR3 DNA is TGTGCCAGCAGTTTAAGGGGTGGTGGCACTGAAGCTTTCTTT. Translated: CASSLRGGGTEAFF.

V gene TRBV14 combines with J gene TRBJ2-5; tentatively, D is TRBD1 (5 bases). The germline V and J ends were trimmed by 5 bases and 2 bases, with 12 bases remaining between them. In germline, CDR1 is SGHDN, CDR2 FVKESK. The CDR3 sequence is 14 residues long. The CDR3 DNA reads as TGTGCCAGCAGCGATCAGGGAAGGCAAGAGACCCAGTACTTC. As protein: CASSDQGRQETQYF. The full variable domain, rest sourced from reference TRBV14 and TRBJ2-5, is EAGVTQFPSHSVIEKGQTVTLRCDPISGHDNLYWYRRVMGKEIKFLLHFVKESKQDESGMPNNRFLAERTGGTYSTLKVQPAELEDSGVYFCASSDQGRQETQYFGPGTRLLVL.

The gene calls are TRBV5-6 and TRBJ1-3; 7 bases are a match to TRBD1. Germline V lookup: CDR1 SGHDT, CDR2 YYEEEE. The CDR3 extends over 18 amino acids. The junction had 18 bases not matched to a gene; V was cut back by 1 base and J by 8 bases. This CDR3 reads CASSLYHLTGKPVDTIYF. Here the CDR3 DNA reads TGTGCCAGCAGCTTGTACCACCTGACAGGGAAGCCGGTGGACACCATATATTTT.

Notes on this clone: Other DNA variants within this sample encode the same CDR3. This chain links TRBV7-8 with TRBJ2-6; 14 nucleotides align to TRBD2. The CDR3 totals 19 residues. Germline assignment: CDR1 SGHVS and CDR2 FQNEAQ. With V trimmed by 5 bases and J by 0 bases, 6 bases remained unmatched. The CDR3 here is CASSPGLAGGVSGANVLTF. The CDR3 coding sequence is TGTGCCAGCAGCCCCGGACTAGCGGGAGGAGTCTCTGGGGCCAACGTCCTGACTTTC.

The rearrangement joins TRBV28 to TRBJ2-1; 7 bases are shared with TRBD1. The CDR3 has 12 amino acids. Unmatched junction bases numbered 1, after V lost 4 bases and J lost 7 bases. The germline gives CDR1 MDHEN, CDR2 SYDVKM. CDR3 residues: CASSSRGNEQFF. As DNA, the CDR3 is TGTGCCAGCAGTTCCAGGGGGAATGAGCAGTTCTTC.

This clone was counted a few times. This chain connects TRBV27 to TRBJ2-7; perhaps TRBD1 as D (6 bases). Trimming cost V 5 bases and J 5 bases, with 19 bases left between them. This CDR3 is 15 amino acids long. The germline gives CDR1 MNHEY, CDR2 SMNVEV (reference sequence). The chain's CDR3 is CASSPDSGQGNEQYF. The DNA of the CDR3 is TGTGCCAGCAGTCCTGACTCTGGGCAGGGGAACGAGCAGTACTTC.

The V call is TRBV25-1, the J call TRBJ2-1; TRBD1 might be the D (6 bases). Per germline, CDR1 MGHDK and CDR2 SYGVNS. V gave up 3 bases and J gave up 6 bases, with 12 bases separating them. This CDR3 is built from 14 residues. CDR3 loop: CASSDSTGSNEQFF. CDR3 DNA sequence: TGTGCCAGCAGTGATTCGACAGGCTCCAATGAGCAGTTCTTC.

The chain uses TRBV6-1 and TRBJ2-1; weak D call: TRBD2 (6 bases). The germline V and J ends were trimmed by 3 bases and 14 bases, with 17 bases remaining between them. Germline CDR1 MNHNS, CDR2 SASEGT. The CDR3 is 13 residues long. The CDR3 nucleotides are TGTGCCAGCAGTGACGGGACTCCCCAGGTCAAGTTCTTC. This sequence encodes CASSDGTPQVKFF.